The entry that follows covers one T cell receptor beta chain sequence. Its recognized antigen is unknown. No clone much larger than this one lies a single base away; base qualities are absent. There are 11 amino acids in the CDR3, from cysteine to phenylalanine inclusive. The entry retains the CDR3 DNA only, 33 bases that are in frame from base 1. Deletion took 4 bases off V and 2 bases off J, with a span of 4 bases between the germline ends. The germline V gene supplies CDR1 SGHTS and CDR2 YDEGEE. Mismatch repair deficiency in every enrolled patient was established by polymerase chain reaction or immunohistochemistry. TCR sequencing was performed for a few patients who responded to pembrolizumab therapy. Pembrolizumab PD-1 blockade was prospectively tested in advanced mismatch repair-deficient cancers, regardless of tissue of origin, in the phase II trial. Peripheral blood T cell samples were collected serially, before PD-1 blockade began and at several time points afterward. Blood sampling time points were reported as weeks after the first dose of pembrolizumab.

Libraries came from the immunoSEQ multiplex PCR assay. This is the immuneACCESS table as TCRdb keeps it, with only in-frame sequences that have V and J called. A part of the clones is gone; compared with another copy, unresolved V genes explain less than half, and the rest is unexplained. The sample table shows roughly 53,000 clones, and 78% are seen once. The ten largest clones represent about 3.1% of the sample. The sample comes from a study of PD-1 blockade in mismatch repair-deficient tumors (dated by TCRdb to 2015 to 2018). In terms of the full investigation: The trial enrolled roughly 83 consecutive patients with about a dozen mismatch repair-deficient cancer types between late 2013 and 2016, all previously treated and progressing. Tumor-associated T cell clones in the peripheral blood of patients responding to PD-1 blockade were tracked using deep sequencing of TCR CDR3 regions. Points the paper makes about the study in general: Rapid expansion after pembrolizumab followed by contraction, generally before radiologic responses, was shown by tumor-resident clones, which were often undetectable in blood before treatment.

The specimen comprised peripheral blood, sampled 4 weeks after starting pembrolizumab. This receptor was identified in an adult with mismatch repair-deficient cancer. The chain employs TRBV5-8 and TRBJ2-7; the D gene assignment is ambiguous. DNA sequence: TGTGCCAGCAGCCAAACCTACGAGCAGTACTTC. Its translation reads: CASSQTYEQYF.